These 16 T cell receptor beta chains were sequenced from one sample in a study of shared clonotypes between healthy human individuals. Measured with immunoSEQ multiplex PCR; TCRdb has only the in-frame clones, and not every one. The table has fewer than 1 million clones, about 97% seen once. CD45RO-negative cells were positively selected for CCR7, leaving out terminally differentiated effector memory CD45RA+ cells. The sequenced material came from naive CD8+ T cells sorted from blood. These receptors came from a man aged 25 to 40 in good health.

V is TRBV15 and J is TRBJ1-2; 7 nucleotides align to TRBD1. Germline values: CDR1 LNHNV, CDR2 YYDKDF (reference sequence). V lost 1 base to trimming and J lost 3 bases; unmatched junction nucleotides: 11. CDR3 length equals 17 residues. The CDR3 loop reads CATSRVPRQGMDYGYTF. CDR3 coding DNA: TGTGCCACCAGCAGAGTACCTCGACAGGGAATGGACTATGGCTACACCTTC.

The chain couples TRBV27 to TRBJ2-2; 7 positions match TRBD2. V dropped 4 bases and J dropped 8; count of bases not matched to a gene: 1. The germline gives CDR1 MNHEY, CDR2 SMNVEV (reference sequence). The CDR3 is made up of 12 amino acids. CDR3 in amino acids: CASSSAGGELFF. CDR3 sequence (DNA): TGTGCCAGCAGTTCAGCGGGAGGGGAGCTGTTTTTT.

This sequence joins TRBV7-2 and TRBJ2-5; D remains ambiguous. Trimming cost V 1 base and J 0 bases, with 12 bases left between them. The CDR3 is 16 amino acids. Per the germline V gene, CDR1 is SGHTA and CDR2 is FQGNSA. The CDR3 sequence: CASSLGRQRYQETQYF. CDR3 DNA sequence: TGTGCCAGCAGCTTAGGGCGCCAGAGGTACCAAGAGACCCAGTACTTC.

The CDR3, as DNA: TGTGCCAGCAGCTCCCTCCCTTCGGCGGGAGGAGGTAATGAGCAGTTCTTC. The encoded protein is CASSSLPSAGGGNEQFF. The V and J genes are TRBV7-3 and TRBJ2-1; 8 bases fit TRBD2. V was pared by 4 bases and J by 7 bases, with 15 bases of the junction left unmatched. Germline V gene data show CDR1 as SGHTA and CDR2 as FQGTGA. This CDR3 comprises 17 residues.

The rearrangement joins TRBV2 to TRBJ1-1, with TRBD1 as a possible D gene (6 bases). The CDR3 is made up of 14 amino acids. From germline, CDR1 is SNHLY and CDR2 FYNNEI. Trimming took off 4 bases at V and 0 bases at J, with 9 bases between the two ends. CDR3 sequence: CASSAGHLNTEAFF. The CDR3 bases are TGTGCCAGCAGTGCGGGACATCTGAACACTGAAGCTTTCTTT. Variable domain in full (rest from reference TRBV2 and TRBJ1-1): EPEVTQTPSHQVTQMGQEVILRCVPISNHLYFYWYRQILGQKVEFLVSFYNNEISEKSEIFDDQFSVERPDGSNFTLKIRSTKLEDSAMYFCASSAGHLNTEAFFGQGTRLTVV.

V gene TRBV9 combines with J gene TRBJ1-1; weak D call: TRBD1 (5 bases). This CDR3 is built from 15 residues. Deletions cut 4 bases from V and 4 bases from J, with 17 bases between. Germline V gene sequence: CDR1 SGDLS, CDR2 YYNGEE. The CDR3 nucleotides read TGTGCCAGCAGCCCCGGGGGGGGGTTAAGCACTGAAGCTTTCTTT. As protein: CASSPGGGLSTEAFF.

The chain joins TRBV9 to TRBJ1-5; possibly TRBD1 for D (5 bases). Trimming left V 4 bases short and J 7 bases short, with 12 bases between. The CDR3 loop spans 13 amino acids. Germline assignment: CDR1 SGDLS and CDR2 YYNGEE. The CDR3 DNA is TGTGCCAGCAGCCCTAGGGGAGACCAGCCCCAGCATTTT. Protein: CASSPRGDQPQHF.

On this clone itself: The sample carries other DNA sequences with the same CDR3. The chain combines TRBV27 with TRBJ2-7; D unclear. This CDR3 is built from 11 residues. Germline values: CDR1 MNHEY, CDR2 SMNVEV (reference sequence). Trimming stripped 4 bases from V and 4 bases from J, with 5 bases between. This CDR3 reads CASSSGYEQYF. CDR3 bases: TGTGCCAGCAGTTCTGGTTACGAGCAGTACTTC.

This clone occurred once. The chain uses TRBV29-1 and TRBJ2-1; 7 nucleotides agree with TRBD1. CDR3 length: 13 residues. Germline values: CDR1 SQVTM, CDR2 ANQGSEA. V lost 8 bases, J lost 6 bases, and 10 bases stayed unmatched. Written as DNA, the CDR3 is TGCAGCATAACCGGGACAGCGTTCAATGAGCAGTTCTTC. Protein sequence: CSITGTAFNEQFF.

Turning to this clone: Other DNA sequences in the same sample also yield this CDR3. This chain connects TRBV27 to TRBJ2-7, with unresolved D. The CDR3 is made up of 13 amino acids. V was clipped by 5 bases and J by 0 bases, with 8 bases between them. Germline V gives CDR1 MNHEY, CDR2 SMNVEV (reference sequence). The CDR3 DNA reads TGTGCCAGCAGTCCTGGAAGCTCCTACGAGCAGTACTTC. Encoded protein: CASSPGSSYEQYF.

As concerns this clone: Other DNA sequences in this specimen translate into the identical CDR3. The rearrangement uses TRBV9 and TRBJ2-1; no reliable D call. Germline CDR1 reads SGDLS; CDR2 reads YYNGEE. The CDR3 length is 14 residues. V was shortened by 2 bases and J by 1 base, with 7 bases between the two germline ends. The CDR3 bases are TGTGCCAGCAGCGTTTCCGGGTCCTACAATGAGCAGTTCTTC. It encodes CASSVSGSYNEQFF.

The V call is TRBV6-1, the J call TRBJ2-3; 8 bases are shared with TRBD1. The CDR3 is 14 residues long. J gave up 0 bases and V 6 bases, and 2 bases lay outside the gene matches. CDR1 is MNHNS and CDR2 is SASEGT in the germline V gene. The chain's CDR3 is CASRQGGSTDTQYF. CDR3 in DNA: TGTGCCAGCAGACAGGGGGGTAGCACAGATACGCAGTATTTT.

V and J are TRBV5-4 and TRBJ1-1; 8 bases map to TRBD1. Germline values: CDR1 SGHNT, CDR2 YYREEE (reference sequence). Trimming at V came to 4 bases and at J to 7 bases, leaving 12 bases not matched to a gene. The CDR3 loop spans 15 amino acids. The CDR3 DNA follows: TGTGCCAGCAGCGTGACAGGGGCGGTCCTGGGTGAAGCTTTCTTT. It specifies CASSVTGAVLGEAFF.

The rearrangement links TRBV29-1 to TRBJ2-1; D ambiguous. Looked up from germline, CDR1 is SQVTM and CDR2 is ANQGSEA. This CDR3 spans 11 amino acids. Deletions cut 5 bases from V and 1 base from J, with 3 bases between. CDR3 nucleotides: TGCAGCGTTCGTTCCTACAATGAGCAGTTCTTC. This sequence encodes CSVRSYNEQFF.

The V gene is TRBV29-1, the J gene TRBJ2-7; 9 bases agree with TRBD2. Germline CDR1 SQVTM, CDR2 ANQGSEA. The trim removed 4 bases at V and 6 bases at J, leaving 10 bases unmatched. The CDR3 spans 14 residues. The CDR3 coding sequence is TGCAGCGTTGGGGCGGGAGGGCCTATGGTCGAGCAGTACTTC. This codes for CSVGAGGPMVEQYF.

The chain uses TRBV7-9 and TRBJ2-2; D gene uncertain. Per germline, CDR1 SEHNR and CDR2 FQNEAQ (reference sequence). V was trimmed by 5 bases and J by 1 base, leaving 8 bases between them. The CDR3 sequence is 14 residues long. The CDR3 sequence is CASSTEENTGELFF. Here the CDR3 DNA reads TGTGCCAGCAGCACCGAGGAGAACACCGGGGAGCTGTTTTTT.